The source of this TCR beta chain is a study of T cells in Graves' hyperthyroidism and ophthalmopathy. Amplification of TCR beta CDR3 regions used RNA as the template. The primer set for the first-round RT-PCR of the TCR CDR3 was HTBI. TCRdb reanalysed the multiplex PCR reads using MiXCR and keeps one entry per CDR3 protein. The repertoire holds about 640,000 distinct CDR3 sequences, with about 20% as singletons. Out of 10 ml of fresh peripheral blood came the PBMCs. V was cut by 0 bases and J by 2 bases, with 9 bases left in between. Germline V gene sequence: CDR1 MNHEY, CDR2 SVGEGT. The CDR3 totals 15 residues. This clonotype came up a few times. No antigen is known for it. General observations from the study: The majority of expanded thyroid clonotypes above 0.001 also appeared in blood.

Sequencing was performed on blood. This receptor was taken from a man aged 30 to 45 with Graves' ophthalmopathy. The chain uses TRBV6-2 or TRBV6-3 and TRBJ2-3; the D is unclear. The CDR3: CASSYSHSYTDTQYF. The CDR3, as DNA: TGTGCCAGCAGTTACTCGCACAGTTACACAGATACGCAGTATTTT.